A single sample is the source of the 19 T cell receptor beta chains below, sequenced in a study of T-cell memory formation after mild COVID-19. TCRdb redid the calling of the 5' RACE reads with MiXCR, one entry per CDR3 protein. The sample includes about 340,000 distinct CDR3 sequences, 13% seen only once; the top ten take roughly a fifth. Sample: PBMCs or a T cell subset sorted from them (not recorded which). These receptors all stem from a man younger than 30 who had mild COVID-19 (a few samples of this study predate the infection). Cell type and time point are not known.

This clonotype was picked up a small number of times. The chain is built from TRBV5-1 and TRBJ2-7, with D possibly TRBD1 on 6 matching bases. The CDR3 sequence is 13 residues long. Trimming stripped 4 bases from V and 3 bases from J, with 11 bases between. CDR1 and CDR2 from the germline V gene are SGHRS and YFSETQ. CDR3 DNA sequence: TGCGCCAGCAGCCCGGGACACCTCTACGAGCAGTACGTC. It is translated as CASSPGHLYEQYV.

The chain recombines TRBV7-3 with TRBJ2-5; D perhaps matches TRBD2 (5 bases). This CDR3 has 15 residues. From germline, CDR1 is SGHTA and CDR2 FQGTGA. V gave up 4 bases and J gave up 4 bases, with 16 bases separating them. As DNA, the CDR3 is TGTGCCAGCAGCTCCCGGTCCGGAGGCGGAGAGACCCAGTACTTC. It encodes CASSSRSGGGETQYF. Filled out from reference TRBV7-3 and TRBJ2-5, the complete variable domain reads GAGVSQTPSNKVTEKGKYVELRCDPISGHTALYWYRQSLGQGPEFLIYFQGTGAADDSGLPNDRFFAVRPEGSVSTLKIQRTERGDSAVYLCASSSRSGGGETQYFGPGTRLLVL.

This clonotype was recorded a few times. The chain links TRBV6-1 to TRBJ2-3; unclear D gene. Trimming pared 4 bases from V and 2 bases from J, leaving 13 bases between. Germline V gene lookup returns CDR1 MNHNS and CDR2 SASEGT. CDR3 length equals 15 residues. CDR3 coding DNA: TGTGCCAGCAGTGCCCGAACTCAGGTCACAGATACGCAGTATTTT. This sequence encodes CASSARTQVTDTQYF.

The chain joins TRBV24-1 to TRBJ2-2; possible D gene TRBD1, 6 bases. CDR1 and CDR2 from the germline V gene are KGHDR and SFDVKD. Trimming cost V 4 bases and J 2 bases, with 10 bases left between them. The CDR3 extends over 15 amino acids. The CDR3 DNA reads TGTGCCACCAGTGAGGCCAGGGGAAACACCGGGGAGCTGTTTTTT. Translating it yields CATSEARGNTGELFF.

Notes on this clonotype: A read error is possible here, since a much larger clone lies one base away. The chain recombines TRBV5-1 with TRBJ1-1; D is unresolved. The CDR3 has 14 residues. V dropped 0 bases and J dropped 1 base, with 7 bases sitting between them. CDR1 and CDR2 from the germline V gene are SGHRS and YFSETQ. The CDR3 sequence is CASSLGHGNTEAFF. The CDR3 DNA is TGCGCCAGCAGCTTGGGACACGGGAACACTGAAGCTTTCTTT.

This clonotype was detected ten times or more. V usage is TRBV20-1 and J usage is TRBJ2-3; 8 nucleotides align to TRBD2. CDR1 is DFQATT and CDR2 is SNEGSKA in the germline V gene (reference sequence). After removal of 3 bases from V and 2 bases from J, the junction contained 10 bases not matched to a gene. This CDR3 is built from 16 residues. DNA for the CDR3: TGCAGTGCTAGGTGGTTTCCAGCGGGGGACACAGATACGCAGTATTTT. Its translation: CSARWFPAGDTDTQYF.

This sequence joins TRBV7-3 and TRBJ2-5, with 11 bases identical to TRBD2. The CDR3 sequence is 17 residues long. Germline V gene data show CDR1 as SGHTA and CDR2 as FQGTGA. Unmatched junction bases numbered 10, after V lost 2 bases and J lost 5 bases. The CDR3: CASSLASLAGGSETQYF. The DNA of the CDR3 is TGTGCCAGCAGCTTAGCGTCCCTAGCGGGGGGCTCGGAGACCCAGTACTTC.

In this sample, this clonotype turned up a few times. The DNA for the CDR3 is TGTGCCAGCAGCCCTAACAGGGGGAACGAGCAGTACTTC. Residues: CASSPNRGNEQYF. The rearrangement links TRBV9 to TRBJ2-7; 8 bases align to TRBD1. This CDR3 has 13 residues. CDR1 is SGDLS, CDR2 YYNGEE, per germline. Germline trimming cut 4 bases from V and 5 bases from J; bases unmatched to any gene: 5.

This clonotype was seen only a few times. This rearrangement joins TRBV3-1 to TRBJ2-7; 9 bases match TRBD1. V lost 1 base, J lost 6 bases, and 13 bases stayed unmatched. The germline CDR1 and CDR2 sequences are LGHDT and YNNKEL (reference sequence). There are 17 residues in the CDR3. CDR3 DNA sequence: TGTGCCAGCAGCCAAGCAGCAAGGTGGACAGGGGATCCCGAGCAGTACTTC. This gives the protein CASSQAARWTGDPEQYF.

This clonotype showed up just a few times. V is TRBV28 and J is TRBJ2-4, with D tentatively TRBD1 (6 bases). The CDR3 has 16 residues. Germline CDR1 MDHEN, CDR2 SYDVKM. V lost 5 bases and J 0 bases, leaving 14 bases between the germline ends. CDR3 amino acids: CASSTHRALAKNIQYF. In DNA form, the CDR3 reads TGTGCCAGCAGTACCCACAGGGCCCTAGCCAAAAACATTCAGTACTTC.

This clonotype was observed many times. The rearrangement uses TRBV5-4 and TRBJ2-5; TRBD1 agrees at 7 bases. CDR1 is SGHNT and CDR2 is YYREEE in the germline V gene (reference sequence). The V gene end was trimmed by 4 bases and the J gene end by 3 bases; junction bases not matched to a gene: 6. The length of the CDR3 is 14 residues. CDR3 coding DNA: TGTGCCAGCAGCCTGGGACAGAAAGAAGAGACCCAGTACTTC. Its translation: CASSLGQKEETQYF.

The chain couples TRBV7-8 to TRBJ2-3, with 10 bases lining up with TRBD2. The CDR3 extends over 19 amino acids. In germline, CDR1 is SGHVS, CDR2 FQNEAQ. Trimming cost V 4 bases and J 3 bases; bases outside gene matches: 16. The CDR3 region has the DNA TGTGCCAGCAGCTACCCCACCCTAGCGGGGGCCACTCCAACAGATACGCAGTATTTT. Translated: CASSYPTLAGATPTDTQYF.

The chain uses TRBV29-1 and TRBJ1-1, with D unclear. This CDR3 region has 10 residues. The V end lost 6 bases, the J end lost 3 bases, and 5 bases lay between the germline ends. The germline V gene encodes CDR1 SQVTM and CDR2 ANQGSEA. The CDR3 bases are TGCAGCGTATACTACACTGAAGCTTTCTTT. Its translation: CSVYYTEAFF.

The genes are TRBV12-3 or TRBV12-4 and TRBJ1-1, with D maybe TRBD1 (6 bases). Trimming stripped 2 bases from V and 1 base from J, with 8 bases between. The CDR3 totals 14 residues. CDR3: CASSLTQGNTEAFF. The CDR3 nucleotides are TGTGCCAGCAGTTTAACACAGGGGAACACTGAAGCTTTCTTT.

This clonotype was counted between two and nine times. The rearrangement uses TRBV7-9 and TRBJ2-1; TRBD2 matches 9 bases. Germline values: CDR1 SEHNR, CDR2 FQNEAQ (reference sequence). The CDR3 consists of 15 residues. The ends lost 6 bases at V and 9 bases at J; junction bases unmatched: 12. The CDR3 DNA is TGTGCCAGCAGACCCCGCGGGGGGGCTACGGGTGAGCAGTTCTTC. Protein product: CASRPRGGATGEQFF.

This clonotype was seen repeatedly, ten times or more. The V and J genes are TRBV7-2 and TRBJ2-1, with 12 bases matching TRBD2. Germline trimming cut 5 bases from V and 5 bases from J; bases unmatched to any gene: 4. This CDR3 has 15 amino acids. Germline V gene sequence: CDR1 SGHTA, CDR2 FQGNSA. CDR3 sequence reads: CASSHGLAGNNEQFF. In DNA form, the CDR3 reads TGTGCCAGCAGCCACGGACTAGCGGGGAACAATGAGCAGTTCTTC.

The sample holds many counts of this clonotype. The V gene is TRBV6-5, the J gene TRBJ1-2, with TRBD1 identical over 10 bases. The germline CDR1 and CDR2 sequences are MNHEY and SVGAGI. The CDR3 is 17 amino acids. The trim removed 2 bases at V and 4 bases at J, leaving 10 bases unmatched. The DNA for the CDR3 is TGTGCCAGCAGTTACAGACAGGGGGCGTTTTCCTTCTATGGCTACACCTTC. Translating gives CASSYRQGAFSFYGYTF.

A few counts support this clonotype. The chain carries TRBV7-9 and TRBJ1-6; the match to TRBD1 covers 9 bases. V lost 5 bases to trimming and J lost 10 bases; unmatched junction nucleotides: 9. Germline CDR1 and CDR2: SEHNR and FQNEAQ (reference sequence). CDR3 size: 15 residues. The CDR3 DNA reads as TGTGCCAGCAGCCCCTTGACAGGGGGTTACTCACCCCTCCACTTT. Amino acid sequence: CASSPLTGGYSPLHF.

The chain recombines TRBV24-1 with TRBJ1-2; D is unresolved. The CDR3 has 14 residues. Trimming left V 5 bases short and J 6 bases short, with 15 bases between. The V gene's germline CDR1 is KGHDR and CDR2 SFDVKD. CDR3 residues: CATSVGIRSDGYTF. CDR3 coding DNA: TGTGCCACCAGTGTGGGGATAAGATCAGATGGCTACACCTTC.